This T cell receptor beta chain was found in a study of CD8+ T cells in alopecia areata. The study, taken as a whole, reports: Tofacitinib did not eliminate many expanded lesional clones from scalp or blood. The study found tofacitinib significantly decreased scalp clonality and expanded CD8+ clones among the top 100.

J lost 5 bases, V lost 0 bases, and 3 bases had no gene match. The V gene's germline CDR1 is LGHNA and CDR2 YSLEER. CDR3 length: 15 amino acids. The treatment is: oral pan-JAK inhibitor, 5-10 mg twice daily. The sorting of PBMCs gave CD4+ and CD8+ T cells. This clone was observed a few times. The antigen is unknown. In each case, RNA was isolated and then reverse transcribed into cDNA as the sequencing template. Method: immunoSEQ multiplex PCR; TCRdb's copy keeps in-frame clones and lacks some. The table lists some 98,000 clones, around 60% of them singletons, with around a sixth in the top ten. This rearrangement joins TRBV4-3 to TRBJ2-7, with 11 bases lining up with TRBD2. The starting material was CD8+ T cells sorted from blood, obtained at week 4, from a patient treated with tofacitinib. The clonotype comes from a human donor with alopecia areata. In DNA, the CDR3 is TGCGCCAGCAGCCAAGATACTAGCGGGGGAAACGAGCAGTACTTC. It is translated as CASSQDTSGGNEQYF.